The 10 T cell receptor beta chains below were found in one sample sequenced in a study of identical twins. TCRdb ran MiXCR on the 5' RACE reads and lists one entry per CDR3 protein. The sample carries about 290,000 distinct CDR3 sequences, roughly 8.6% recorded once. This sample also appeared in a second study, on yellow fever vaccine responses in identical twins.

The sample taken for sequencing was CD8+ T cells sorted from blood. Source of these receptors: a woman in her late teens or twenties in good health.

This clonotype has just a few counts. J is TRBJ2-2 and V is TRBV27; 8 nucleotides agree with TRBD1. This CDR3 is 15 amino acids long. Germline values: CDR1 MNHEY, CDR2 SMNVEV (reference sequence). The trim removed 3 bases at V and 2 bases at J, leaving 2 bases unmatched. The CDR3 nucleotides are TGTGCCAGCAGTTTGTCAGGGGGCAACACCGGGGAGCTGTTTTTT. Its translation is CASSLSGGNTGELFF.

There are many counts of this clonotype. The DNA of the CDR3 is TGCGCCAGCAGCCAAGAAGGGCAGGGGATCTATGGCTACACCTTC. Encoded protein: CASSQEGQGIYGYTF. The chain combines TRBV4-3 with TRBJ1-2, with TRBD1 as a possible D gene (6 bases). The CDR3 runs 15 residues. Germline-derived CDR1 and CDR2 are LGHNA and YSLEER. V gave up 0 bases and J gave up 4 bases, with 12 bases separating them.

The table lists this clonotype with many counts. The chain links TRBV19 to TRBJ2-1, with 11 bases lining up with TRBD1. CDR3 length: 18 amino acids. CDR1 and CDR2 (germline): LNHDA, SQIVND (reference sequence). V gave up 4 bases and J gave up 2 bases; unmatched junction bases: 10. CDR3 bases: TGTGCCAGTAGTACGTACCACCGGACAGGGGGCGCCTACAATGAGCAGTTCTTC. Protein product: CASSTYHRTGGAYNEQFF. The full variable domain, with the rest looked up from reference TRBV19 and TRBJ2-1, is DGGITQSPKYLFRKEGQNVTLSCEQNLNHDAMYWYRQDPGQGLRLIYYSQIVNDFQKGDIAEGYSVSREKKESFPLTVTSAQKNPTAFYLCASSTYHRTGGAYNEQFFGPGTRLTVL.

This clonotype has at least ten counts. The chain is built from TRBV9 and TRBJ2-7; TRBD2 aligns across 10 bases. The V gene's germline CDR1 is SGDLS and CDR2 YYNGEE. There are 16 residues in the CDR3. The ends lost 0 bases at V and 1 base at J; junction bases unmatched: 4. The CDR3 sequence: CASSVESGRGSYEQYF. The CDR3 coding sequence is TGTGCCAGCAGCGTAGAGAGCGGGAGGGGATCCTACGAGCAGTACTTC.

The chain couples TRBV6-5 to TRBJ2-7; D is undetermined. This CDR3 is built from 16 residues. Germline CDR1 MNHEY, CDR2 SVGAGI. Trimming shortened V by 0 bases and J by 4 bases, and 16 bases separated the two germline ends. CDR3 amino acids: CASSYSFRVRGYEQYF. The CDR3 region has the DNA TGTGCCAGCAGTTACTCTTTCCGGGTCAGAGGATACGAGCAGTACTTC.

The CDR3 coding sequence is TGTGCCAGCAGCTCCCTACCCCATGAGCGGGTAGAGACCCAGTACTTC. This sequence encodes CASSSLPHERVETQYF. The chain combines TRBV5-4 with TRBJ2-5, with D perhaps TRBD2 (6 bases). V was clipped by 3 bases and J by 4 bases, with 19 bases between them. Germline CDR1 SGHNT, CDR2 YYREEE (reference sequence). The CDR3 is 16 amino acids.

This clonotype was detected a few times. The chain joins TRBV6-5 to TRBJ2-2; 9 bases fit TRBD1. Germline CDR1 reads MNHEY; CDR2 reads SVGAGI. The CDR3 runs to 16 residues. V trimming: 4 bases; J trimming: 5 bases; junction bases outside the gene matches: 8. The CDR3 DNA reads TGTGCCAGCAGTTGGGACAGGGACGTGGGAACCGGGGAGCTGTTTTTT. As protein: CASSWDRDVGTGELFF.

This clonotype was observed a few times. This chain connects TRBV5-1 to TRBJ2-5; 7 bases map to TRBD1. This CDR3 has 13 residues. The germline V gene has CDR1 SGHRS and CDR2 YFSETQ. With V trimmed by 5 bases and J by 2 bases, 3 bases remained unmatched. The CDR3 here is CASSQGQQETQYF. The DNA of the CDR3 is TGCGCCAGCAGTCAGGGACAGCAAGAGACCCAGTACTTC.

This clonotype was found many times. Relative to the germline gene, one junction end is altered; a read error may explain this. J is TRBJ1-5 and V is TRBV28; D is unclear. CDR1 and CDR2 from the germline V gene are MDHEN and SYDVKM. The CDR3 extends over 9 amino acids. The CDR3 DNA reads TGTGTTCAACTTCAGACCCAGCATTTT. Protein sequence: CVQLQTQHF.

This clonotype appeared a few times. The V call is TRBV7-9, the J call TRBJ2-7, with a weak D call TRBD1 (6 bases). Germline V CDR1 and CDR2: SEHNR, FQNEAQ (reference sequence). The V end was cut by 5 bases, the J end by 4 bases, with 12 bases between. This CDR3 region has 13 residues. In DNA, the CDR3 is TGTGCCAGCAGCACACAGGGTTGGTACGAGCAGTACTTC. This codes for CASSTQGWYEQYF.